The TCR beta chain under discussion was sequenced for a study of blood T cell repertoires in COVID-19. Study background: PBMCs, B-cell-depleted T cells, or T cells provided the cDNA or gDNA that made up the material.

Profiled with immunoSEQ multiplex PCR; TCRdb holds only in-frame clones, not every one. The table includes around 310,000 clones, just under 90% detected once. CDR1 and CDR2 (germline): MDHEN, SYDVKM. The CDR3 totals 14 residues. Trimming removed 4 bases from V and 3 bases from J; junction bases left unmatched: 5. Donors in Cohort 3 who had recovered were those with two negative PCRs, healthcare professional clearance, or resolution of their symptoms. Material: PBMCs or T cells enriched from blood (not recorded which). The chain recombines TRBV28 with TRBJ2-7, with 8 bases aligning to TRBD1. The receptor comes from a woman under 40 who had recovered from COVID-19. CDR3 in amino acids: CASSSGQAHYEQYF. DNA of the CDR3: TGTGCCAGCAGTTCGGGACAGGCCCACTACGAGCAGTACTTC. Variable domain in full (rest from reference TRBV28 and TRBJ2-7): DVKVTQSSRYLVKRTGEKVFLECVQDMDHENMFWYRQDPGLGLRLIYFSYDVKMKEKGDIPEGYSVSREKKERFSLILESASTNQTSMYLCASSSGQAHYEQYFGPGTRLTVT.